Below are 20 T cell receptor beta chains sequenced from a single sample in a study of blood T cell repertoires in COVID-19. This table comes from immunoSEQ multiplex PCR, and its TCRdb copy is limited to in-frame clones, with some not included. The repertoire consists of 100,000 to 150,000 clones, with around 80% occurring once and the leading ten covering about a sixth. Sequenced sample: peripheral blood. Receptor source: a man aged 25-40 years with COVID-19, enrolled during active disease.

The J gene is TRBJ1-1, the V gene TRBV7-9; 9 bases agree with TRBD1. This CDR3 spans 15 amino acids. The germline CDR1 and CDR2 sequences are SEHNR and FQNEAQ (reference sequence). J lost 5 bases, V lost 5 bases, and 9 bases had no gene match. In DNA form, the CDR3 reads TGTGCCAGCAGCGACGAAACAGGGGGCCGTACTGAAGCTTTCTTT. It codes for CASSDETGGRTEAFF.

The chain couples TRBV28 to TRBJ1-5, with TRBD1 matching over 8 bases. This CDR3 has 15 amino acids. CDR1 MDHEN and CDR2 SYDVKM come from the germline V gene. The V gene end was trimmed by 7 bases and the J gene end by 6 bases; junction bases not matched to a gene: 11. The CDR3 DNA sequence: TGTGCCAGCACCAATCTGGGACAGGTCGGTCAGCCCCAGCATTTT. It encodes CASTNLGQVGQPQHF.

The J gene is TRBJ2-7, the V gene TRBV25-1; D gene unclear. CDR1 MGHDK and CDR2 SYGVNS come from the germline V gene. Trimming took off 2 bases at V and 3 bases at J, with 11 bases between the two ends. This CDR3 spans 14 amino acids. This CDR3 is CASSEEPHNYEQYF. In DNA form, the CDR3 reads TGTGCCAGCAGTGAAGAGCCCCATAACTACGAGCAGTACTTC.

This chain links TRBV2 with TRBJ2-3; 9 bases fit TRBD2. The junction had 10 bases not matched to a gene; V was cut back by 5 bases and J by 1 base. The germline V gene encodes CDR1 SNHLY and CDR2 FYNNEI. CDR3 length equals 17 residues. The CDR3: CASSTLAGRIGTDTQYF. The CDR3 DNA reads as TGTGCCAGCAGTACTCTAGCGGGGAGGATAGGCACAGATACGCAGTATTTT.

The V gene is TRBV7-3, the J gene TRBJ1-2; possible D gene TRBD1, 6 bases. Looked up from germline, CDR1 is SGHTA and CDR2 is FQGTGA. Trimming removed 2 bases from V and 7 bases from J, with 14 bases in between. The CDR3 consists of 14 residues. The CDR3 DNA reads as TGTGCCAGCAGCTTACTAGGGGGTGATGGTGGCTACACCTTC. Amino acid sequence: CASSLLGGDGGYTF.

Here the CDR3 reads CASSLGVQGDNEQFF. CDR3 bases: TGTGCCAGCAGCTTAGGTGTGCAGGGGGACAATGAGCAGTTCTTC. The gene calls are TRBV11-3 and TRBJ2-1, with 7 nucleotides matching TRBD1. CDR3 length: 15 residues. The germline V gene has CDR1 SGHNT and CDR2 YENEEA. Unmatched junction bases numbered 5, after V lost 1 base and J lost 5 bases.

The V call is TRBV28, the J call TRBJ1-1, with D possibly being TRBD1 (5 bases). The CDR3 spans 14 residues. Germline CDR1 and CDR2: MDHEN and SYDVKM. V was trimmed by 3 bases and J by 4 bases, leaving 12 bases between them. CDR3 residues: CASSLGGRGTEAFF. CDR3 bases: TGTGCCAGCAGTTTGGGGGGAAGAGGCACTGAAGCTTTCTTT.

This chain connects TRBV4-2 to TRBJ2-7; D unclear. The V and J ends lost 0 bases and 3 bases respectively, with 9 bases between them. CDR1 and CDR2 from the germline V gene are LGHNA and YNFKEQ. CDR3 size: 14 residues. The CDR3 DNA is TGTGCCAGCAGCCAAGAGGTAAGGAGCTACGAGCAGTACTTC. Translated, it gives CASSQEVRSYEQYF.

The chain couples TRBV28 to TRBJ2-1, with TRBD2 matching over 9 bases. The germline CDR1 and CDR2 sequences are MDHEN and SYDVKM. The CDR3 length is 16 residues. The V and J ends lost 6 bases and 0 bases, in that order; junction bases with no gene match: 6. In DNA, the CDR3 is TGTGCCAGCAGACCCAGCGGGAGGAGCTCCTACAATGAGCAGTTCTTC. It encodes CASRPSGRSSYNEQFF.

This clone was observed once. This sequence joins TRBV11-3 and TRBJ2-1; TRBD2 aligns across 9 bases. Germline values: CDR1 SGHNT, CDR2 YENEEA. The junction had 5 bases not matched to a gene; V was cut back by 5 bases and J by 9 bases. This CDR3 has 13 residues. The CDR3 DNA follows: TGTGCCAGCAGCGCCGGGACTAGCCGTGAGCAGTTCTTC. Amino acids: CASSAGTSREQFF. The full variable domain, with the rest looked up from reference TRBV11-3 and TRBJ2-1, is EAGVVQSPRYKIIEKKQPVAFWCNPISGHNTLYWYLQNLGQGPELLIRYENEEAVDDSQLPKDRFSAERLKGVDSTLKIQPAELGDSAVYLCASSAGTSREQFFGPGTRLTVL.

The chain uses TRBV7-2 and TRBJ1-2; a weak D match, TRBD1 (6 bases). Trimming took off 1 base at V and 4 bases at J, with 10 bases between the two ends. The CDR3 has 14 amino acids. Germline assignment: CDR1 SGHTA and CDR2 FQGNSA. CDR3 region: CASSLVPRGYGYTF. For the CDR3, the DNA is TGTGCCAGCAGCTTAGTCCCCAGGGGCTATGGCTACACCTTC.

This clone was recorded once. CDR3 residues: CASSYSRTGAGYTF. For the CDR3, the DNA is TGTGCCAGCAGTTACTCGAGGACAGGGGCAGGCTACACCTTC. The chain employs TRBV6-2 or TRBV6-3 and TRBJ1-2; TRBD1 matches 9 bases. This CDR3 is 14 amino acids long. Germline V CDR1 and CDR2: MNHEY, SVGEGT. The trim removed 0 bases at V and 8 bases at J, leaving 4 bases unmatched.

The chain couples TRBV29-1 to TRBJ2-7, with TRBD2 matching 7 bases. J gave up 5 bases and V 4 bases, and 11 bases lay outside the gene matches. CDR1 SQVTM and CDR2 ANQGSEA come from the germline V gene. The CDR3 loop spans 14 amino acids. CDR3: CSVVTGTTFDEQYF. The CDR3 nucleotides read TGCAGCGTTGTCACCGGGACTACCTTTGACGAGCAGTACTTC.

The V call is TRBV28, the J call TRBJ2-3; 7 bases align to TRBD2. The CDR3 is 17 residues long. Trimming removed 3 bases from V and 5 bases from J; junction bases left unmatched: 14. Germline V gene data show CDR1 as MDHEN and CDR2 as SYDVKM. This chain's CDR3 is CASSFILSGGNGDTQYF. Here the CDR3 DNA reads TGTGCCAGCAGTTTTATCTTGTCGGGGGGAAACGGAGATACGCAGTATTTT.

About this clone: Distinct nucleotide sequences in the sample also encode this CDR3. The CDR3 DNA is TGTGCCTGGAGCAGGTCATACAATGAGCAGTTCTTC. Its protein is CAWSRSYNEQFF. The chain recombines TRBV30 with TRBJ2-1; D not certain. Trimming pared 3 bases from V and 4 bases from J, leaving 7 bases between. The CDR3 has 12 amino acids. Germline V gene sequence: CDR1 GTSNPN, CDR2 SVGIG (reference sequence).

This clone was detected once. The chain recombines TRBV12-5 with TRBJ2-7; TRBD1 matches at 8 bases. This CDR3 has 15 residues. V dropped 0 bases and J dropped 3; count of bases not matched to a gene: 4. CDR1 is LGHNT and CDR2 is FRNRAP in the germline V gene. The CDR3 reads CASGLVTGAYYEQYF. The CDR3 DNA is TGTGCTAGTGGTTTGGTGACAGGGGCCTACTACGAGCAGTACTTC.

The sample holds a few counts of this clone. The gene calls are TRBV29-1 and TRBJ1-2; TRBD1 is a possible D gene (5 bases). Trimming took off 3 bases at V and 6 bases at J, with 14 bases between the two ends. Germline V gene data show CDR1 as SQVTM and CDR2 as ANQGSEA. This CDR3 contains 13 residues. CDR3 nucleotide sequence: TGCAGCGTTGAGGTTAGGGGTATGAATGGCTACACCTTC. Amino acid sequence: CSVEVRGMNGYTF. Full variable domain (remainder filled in from reference TRBV29-1 and TRBJ1-2): SAVISQKPSRDICQRGTSLTIQCQVDSQVTMMFWYRQQPGQSLTLIATANQGSEATYESGFVIDKFPISRPNLTFSTLTVSNMSPEDSSIYLCSVEVRGMNGYTFGSGTRLTVV.

This clone turned up a few times. This chain uses TRBV5-1 with TRBJ1-4, with D possibly TRBD1 on 5 matching bases. Trimming pared 2 bases from V and 4 bases from J, leaving 9 bases between. Germline V gene sequence: CDR1 SGHRS, CDR2 YFSETQ. This CDR3 contains 14 residues. The CDR3 sequence is CASSLGQVNEKLFF. The DNA for the CDR3 is TGCGCCAGCAGCTTAGGACAAGTTAATGAAAAACTGTTTTTT.

The chain couples TRBV30 to TRBJ1-1; D is perhaps TRBD1 (5 bases). CDR3 size: 16 residues. The germline V gene has CDR1 GTSNPN and CDR2 SVGIG (reference sequence). V lost 4 bases and J 0 bases, leaving 18 bases between the germline ends. The CDR3 loop reads CAWTMGWGSLNTEAFF. The CDR3 DNA reads as TGTGCCTGGACTATGGGGTGGGGCAGTCTGAACACTGAAGCTTTCTTT.

The sample holds one count of this clone. The CDR3: CAIEVNYGYTF. DNA for the CDR3: TGTGCAATAGAGGTTAACTATGGCTACACCTTC. The V gene is TRBV7-9, the J gene TRBJ1-2; no clear D. CDR1 SEHNR and CDR2 FQNEAQ come from the germline V gene (reference sequence). The length of the CDR3 is 11 residues.